Given below is one T cell receptor (beta chain) in context. The CDR3 sequence is 15 residues long. Trimming at V came to 1 base and at J to 2 bases, leaving 4 bases not matched to a gene. The germline V gene has CDR1 GTSNPN and CDR2 SVGIG (reference sequence). This table comes from immunoSEQ multiplex PCR, and its TCRdb copy is limited to in-frame clones, with some not included. Of about 30,000 clones in the sample, around 67% were seen once. This record comes from a study of blood T cell repertoires in COVID-19. The clonotype originates from a human donor in a cohort sampled during active COVID-19. V gene TRBV30 combines with J gene TRBJ2-3; 9 bases map to TRBD2. The sample was peripheral blood. CDR3 DNA sequence: TGTGCCTGGAGTGGGCTAGCGGGGATCACAGATACGCAGTATTTT. It translates to CAWSGLAGITDTQYF.